Below are 25 T cell receptor beta chains sequenced from a single sample in a study of tumor-infiltrating lymphocytes in primary liver carcinoma. Unsorted bulk tissue (20-30 mg) underwent RNA and DNA co-extraction. Using a constant-region primer together with ProtoScript II reverse transcriptase, TCR beta cDNA was made from roughly 520 ng of total RNA. For TCR beta, libraries were produced by three nested multiplex PCR rounds using slightly modified ARM-PCR. It was with TRBV1-TRBV30 forward primers and a C-beta reverse primer that the first two PCR rounds were run, at around 11 cycles each. TCRdb used MiXCR to reprocess the multiplex PCR reads, holding one entry per CDR3 protein. The table has under 90,000 distinct CDR3 sequences, approximately 72% seen once. Sequencing input: liver tumor tissue from sampling region 1. Subset indicated: tumor region T1, superior pole. These receptors were taken from a man aged 35 to 55 with primary liver carcinoma and hepatitis B virus infection.

In the case of this clonotype: A much bigger clone sits one base away, suggesting this may be a read error. The chain uses TRBV7-9 and TRBJ2-5; D remains ambiguous. Germline V gene data show CDR1 as SEHNR and CDR2 as FQNEAQ (reference sequence). This CDR3 region has 13 residues. CDR3 in DNA: TGTGACAGCAGCTACGACACTCTCGAGACCCAGTACTTC. Its protein is CDSSYDTLETQYF. The complete variable domain, with remaining parts taken from reference TRBV7-9 and TRBJ2-5, reads DTGVSQNPRHKITKRGQNVTFRCDPISEHNRLYWYRQTLGQGPEFLTYFQNEAQLEKSRLLSDRFSAERPKGSFSTLEIQRTEQGDSAMYLCDSSYDTLETQYFGPGTRLLVL.

The chain employs TRBV6-5 and TRBJ2-7, with TRBD1 as a possible D gene (5 bases). V shed 8 bases and J shed 7 bases, with 24 bases lying between them. This CDR3 comprises 15 residues. Germline V lookup: CDR1 MNHEY, CDR2 SVGAGI. CDR3 DNA sequence: TGTGCCAGCCGCAGGAACCCAGACAGTGGGCATGAGCAGTACTTC. Translating gives CASRRNPDSGHEQYF.

This clonotype was seen just once. The conserved phenylalanine or tryptophan is not found at the CDR3 terminus, so this likely reflects a read error. J is TRBJ2-1 and V is TRBV29-1; 10 bases line up with TRBD2. The CDR3 spans 14 residues. Trimming removed 6 bases from V and 7 bases from J; junction bases left unmatched: 9. Germline CDR1 is SQVTM and CDR2 is ANQGSEA. The CDR3 here is CSVIKAGGPNEQFL. CDR3 DNA sequence: TGCAGCGTCATCAAAGCGGGAGGGCCAAATGAGCAGTTCCTA.

On this clonotype: Just one base apart from a much larger clone, this may be a read error. This chain joins TRBV7-9 and TRBJ2-1; D gene ambiguous. V lost 8 bases and J lost 3, with 11 bases in between. The CDR3 covers 13 residues. CDR1 and CDR2 from the germline V gene are SEHNR and FQNEAQ (reference sequence). The DNA for the CDR3 is TGTGCCAGCTGCGGTGGGGTCTACAATGAGCAGTTCTTC. Its translation: CASCGGVYNEQFF.

The chain combines TRBV4-1 with TRBJ2-7; D possibly matches TRBD1 or TRBD2 (5 bases each). The CDR3 sequence is 16 residues long. Trimming stripped 6 bases from V and 3 bases from J, with 21 bases between. The germline V gene has CDR1 MGHRA and CDR2 YSYEKL. This chain's CDR3 is CASRATWGPVVYEQYF. The CDR3 region has the DNA TGCGCCAGCAGAGCAACATGGGGACCGGTAGTCTACGAGCAGTACTTC.

A note on this clonotype: The junction shows a germline mismatch at one end, possibly a read error. The rearrangement links TRBV11-2 to TRBJ1-6; 8 bases align to TRBD1. This CDR3 spans 14 amino acids. Germline-derived CDR1 and CDR2 are SGHAT and FQNNGV. CDR3: CVSSLQGANSPHHF. CDR3 bases: TGTGTCAGCAGCTTGCAGGGGGCGAATTCACCCCACCACTTT.

With regard to this clonotype: Since no conserved phenylalanine or tryptophan closes the CDR3, a read error is the likely cause. The chain couples TRBV6-1 to TRBJ2-3; 8 bases fit TRBD2. This CDR3 comprises 18 residues. Germline assignment: CDR1 MNHNS and CDR2 SASEGT. DNA for the CDR3: TGTGCCAGCAGTGGACCAGCTAGCGGGCCGTATAGCACAGATACTCAGTATTTG. The encoded protein is CASSGPASGPYSTDTQYL.

Comment on this clonotype: A read error may account for a junction end that differs from germline. The V gene is TRBV29-1, the J gene TRBJ2-3; unclear D gene. The CDR3 is made up of 14 amino acids. Germline assignment: CDR1 SQVTM and CDR2 ANQGSEA. In DNA form, the CDR3 reads TGCGGCGTTGAAGCTAATTCCGACACAGATACGCAGTATTTT. Residues: CGVEANSDTDTQYF.

This clonotype has a single count. A read error may produce the germline difference seen at one junction end. The rearrangement joins TRBV6-1 to TRBJ1-5; 7 bases agree with TRBD1. Germline CDR1 MNHNS, CDR2 SASEGT. The length of the CDR3 is 14 residues. The CDR3 protein is CASREDREGQHQHF. The CDR3 DNA follows: TGTGCCAGCAGAGAAGACAGGGAAGGACAGCACCAGCATTTT.

To note about this clonotype: Lacking the conserved final phenylalanine or tryptophan, this CDR3 likely reflects a read error. The chain is built from TRBV14 and TRBJ2-5; D is perhaps TRBD1 or TRBD2 (5 bases each). CDR1 and CDR2 from the germline V gene are SGHDN and FVKESK. The CDR3 is made up of 15 amino acids. The CDR3 DNA reads as TGTACCAGCAGCCAAGACGCGGGTCACAGGGAGACCCAGTACTCC. This codes for CTSSQDAGHRETQYS.

As to this clonotype: This may arise from a read error, as a much more abundant clone is one base away. The V and J genes are TRBV7-9 and TRBJ2-1; TRBD1 matches 9 bases. The CDR3 consists of 17 residues. V trimming: 5 bases; J trimming: 4 bases; junction bases outside the gene matches: 12. Germline loops: CDR1 SEHNR, CDR2 FQNEAQ (reference sequence). The CDR3 coding sequence is TGTGCCAGCAGCCCCGGACAGGGGACCTCAGGGTACAATGAGCAGTTCTTC. Its protein product is CASSPGQGTSGYNEQFF.

As concerns this clonotype: A single base separates this from a much larger clone, so it may be a read error. The chain employs TRBV2 and TRBJ2-5, with 8 bases aligning to TRBD2. In germline, CDR1 is SNHLY, CDR2 FYNNEI. The CDR3 has 12 residues. The CDR3: CVSSRLAETQYF. The CDR3 bases are TGTGTCAGCAGTAGACTAGCGGAGACCCAGTACTTC.

Of note for this clonotype: The junction and the germline gene differ at one end; a read error may be behind it. The chain carries TRBV30 and TRBJ1-5; a possible D gene is TRBD1 (5 bases). The germline gives CDR1 GTSNPN, CDR2 SVGIG (reference sequence). The CDR3 is made up of 14 amino acids. The CDR3 bases are TGTGCTTGGAGTCCCGACGGAGGGGATCAGCCCCAGCATTTT. It codes for CAWSPDGGDQPQHF.

The count of this clonotype is one. This may come from a read error, since a much larger clone is one base off. This chain connects TRBV7-9 to TRBJ2-3, with 10 bases identical to TRBD2. This CDR3 has 16 residues. Germline loops: CDR1 SEHNR, CDR2 FQNEAQ (reference sequence). The CDR3 protein is CASSRQREGRGDMQYF. Here the CDR3 DNA reads TGTGCCAGCAGTCGTCAGCGGGAGGGCCGAGGCGATATGCAGTATTTT.

This clonotype was counted many times. The chain combines TRBV2 with TRBJ1-4, with D possibly TRBD1 on 6 matching bases. Germline CDR1 is SNHLY and CDR2 is FYNNEI. V shed 10 bases and J shed 4 bases, with 13 bases lying between them. The CDR3 contains 13 residues. The CDR3 bases are TGTGCCATCTCAGACAGGCATAATGAAAAACTGTTTTTT. Translating it yields CAISDRHNEKLFF. Full variable domain (rest looked up from reference TRBV2 and TRBJ1-4): EPEVTQTPSHQVTQMGQEVILRCVPISNHLYFYWYRQILGQKVEFLVSFYNNEISEKSEIFDDQFSVERPDGSNFTLKIRSTKLEDSAMYFCAISDRHNEKLFFGSGTQLSVL.

Turning to this clonotype: Its ends do not fully match the called genes, so a read error is possible. This chain uses TRBV12-3 or TRBV12-4 with TRBJ1-5, with 7 bases aligning to TRBD1. The length of the CDR3 is 14 residues. In DNA, the CDR3 is TGTGTCAGCAGTTTTGGACAGGTAGAAGGGCCCCAGCATTTT. Residues: CVSSFGQVEGPQHF.

On this clonotype itself: A read error may account for a junction end that differs from germline. V and J are TRBV10-2 and TRBJ2-1; D call uncertain. CDR3 length: 12 amino acids. Germline V gene data show CDR1 as WSHSY and CDR2 as SAAADI. The CDR3 sequence is CASRKNRNEQFF. Here the CDR3 DNA reads TGCGCCAGCCGCAAGAATCGCAATGAACAGTTCTTC.

V is TRBV6-1 and J is TRBJ2-7; 7 nucleotides match TRBD2. The CDR3 is 14 amino acids. V was pared by 8 bases and J by 6 bases, with 13 bases of the junction left unmatched. Per the germline V gene, CDR1 is MNHNS and CDR2 is SASEGT. The CDR3 sequence: CASAPCGSEGEQYF. The CDR3 nucleotides read TGTGCCAGCGCCCCTTGCGGGAGTGAAGGCGAGCAGTACTTC.

This clonotype was recorded many times. V gene TRBV28 combines with J gene TRBJ2-7, with D possibly being TRBD2 (6 bases). Germline CDR1 is MDHEN and CDR2 is SYDVKM. Trimming pared 4 bases from V and 4 bases from J, leaving 17 bases between. CDR3 length: 15 residues. CDR3 in DNA: TGTGCCAGCAGTTCGGACTATACAGTATCTTACGAGCAGTACTTC. Translating it yields CASSSDYTVSYEQYF.

In the case of this clonotype: The conserved phenylalanine or tryptophan is not found at the CDR3 terminus, so this likely reflects a read error. This chain's CDR3 is CASGQYGTSGDNEQFL. In DNA, the CDR3 is TGCGCCAGCGGCCAATACGGGACTAGCGGTGACAATGAGCAGTTCTTA. This rearrangement joins TRBV4-1 to TRBJ2-1; 11 bases map to TRBD2. Germline V gene sequence: CDR1 MGHRA, CDR2 YSYEKL. The CDR3 length is 16 residues.

With regard to this clonotype: Since no conserved phenylalanine or tryptophan closes the CDR3, a read error is the likely cause. It is unclear where the CDR3 begins or ends on the DNA, so no DNA is shown, and the CDR3 is as TCRdb lists it. The chain couples TRBV6-1 to TRBJ2-7; no check of the table's D call, TRBD2, against the DNA was made. In germline, CDR1 is MNHNS, CDR2 SASEGT. The CDR3 spans 13 residues, counting both ends. The CDR3 spells CASSDRDLYEQYI.

Comments on this clonotype: The germline gene is not matched at one end of the junction; a read error may be the cause. The chain has TRBV29-1 and TRBJ2-5, with D hard to call. Germline V gene data show CDR1 as SQVTM and CDR2 as ANQGSEA. The CDR3 has 14 amino acids. The DNA for the CDR3 is TGCAGCGTCCGGCCTCGTTCCCTAGATTTGCCCCAATACTTC. It yields the protein CSVRPRSLDLPQYF. Together with reference TRBV29-1 and TRBJ2-5, the CDR3 gives the full variable domain: SAVISQKPSRDICQRGTSLTIQCQVDSQVTMMFWYRQQPGQSLTLIATANQGSEATYESGFVIDKFPISRPNLTFSTLTVSNMSPEDSSIYLCSVRPRSLDLPQYFGPGTRLLVL.

For this clonotype: The CDR3 end shows no conserved phenylalanine or tryptophan, and so a read error is likely. This chain joins TRBV6-5 and TRBJ1-1, with a possible D match to TRBD1 (5 bases). Germline-derived CDR1 and CDR2 are MNHEY and SVGAGI. The length of the CDR3 is 14 residues. CDR3 bases: TGTGTCAGCAGCCGCATGGACATGAACACTGAAGCTTTCTCT. It is translated as CVSSRMDMNTEAFS.

This clonotype has a handful of counts. A single base separates this from a much larger clone, so it may be a read error. The chain recombines TRBV11-1 with TRBJ2-6, with TRBD1 matching 9 bases. This CDR3 has 20 amino acids. From germline, CDR1 is SGHAT and CDR2 FQDESV (reference sequence). In DNA, the CDR3 is TGTGCCAACAGCTACCTTCCTGGACAGGGGATTGTAAAGGGGGCCAACGTCCTGACTTTC. Its protein is CANSYLPGQGIVKGANVLTF.

In the case of this clonotype: Likely a read error: the CDR3 ends without its conserved phenylalanine or tryptophan. The chain employs TRBV29-1 and TRBJ1-2; D unclear. CDR3 length: 13 residues. Germline CDR1 reads SQVTM; CDR2 reads ANQGSEA. With 4 bases removed from V and 4 bases from J, the gap between germline ends came to 13 bases. CDR3 nucleotide sequence: TGCAGCGTTGTTCGGGGTGAACCCTATGGCTACACCTTA. The encoded protein is CSVVRGEPYGYTL.